This note documents a single TCR beta chain sequence. Its matching antigen is unknown. This specimen comes from a study of cytotoxic CD8 clonotypes in ibrutinib-treated CLL. Study information: Within the patient group, under 12 were relapsed/refractory and some 15 treatment-naive, and 17 to 18 were IGHV unmutated.

Findings and caveats of the study: Public clonotypes, rarely seen, contracted or held steady on treatment. Sampling time points were not equivalent between sustained-remission and progressing patients. Clonality was elevated at ibrutinib response and had returned toward baseline at progression.

TCRdb's table, derived via immunoSEQ multiplex PCR, lists solely in-frame clones and lacks some. Among around 150,000 clones, approximately 77% were seen once, and the ten largest hold about 2.1%. This CDR3 has 14 amino acids. CDR1 and CDR2 (germline): SGHTA, FQGTGA. Trimming took 4 bases from V and 2 from J, leaving 10 bases between them. This specimen consisted of PBMCs, obtained after 12 months of ibrutinib treatment. The source is a human donor with chronic lymphocytic leukemia. V is TRBV7-3 and J is TRBJ2-3; possible D gene TRBD1, 6 bases. The CDR3 sequence: CASSSGHSTDTQYF. CDR3 DNA sequence: TGTGCCAGCAGCTCGGGACACTCCACAGATACGCAGTATTTT.